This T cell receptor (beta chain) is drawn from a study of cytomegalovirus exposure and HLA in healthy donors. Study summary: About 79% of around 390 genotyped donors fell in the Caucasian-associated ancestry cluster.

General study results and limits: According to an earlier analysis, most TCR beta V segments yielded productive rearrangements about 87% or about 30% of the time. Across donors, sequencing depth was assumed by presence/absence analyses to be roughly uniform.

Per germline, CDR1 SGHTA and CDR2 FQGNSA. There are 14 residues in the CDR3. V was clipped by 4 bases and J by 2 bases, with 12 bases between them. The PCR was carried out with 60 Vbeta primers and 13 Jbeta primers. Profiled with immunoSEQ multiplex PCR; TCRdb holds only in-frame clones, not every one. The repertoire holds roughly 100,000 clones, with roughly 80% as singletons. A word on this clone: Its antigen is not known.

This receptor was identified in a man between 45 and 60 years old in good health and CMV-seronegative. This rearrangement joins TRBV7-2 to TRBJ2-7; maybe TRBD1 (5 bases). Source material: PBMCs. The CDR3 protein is CASSSPTVAYEQYF. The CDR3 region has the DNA TGTGCCAGCAGCTCACCGACAGTCGCCTACGAGCAGTACTTC.